Here is one T cell receptor (beta chain) with its context. Profiled with immunoSEQ multiplex PCR; TCRdb holds only in-frame clones, not every one. The table records about 39,000 clones, 70% to 85% of them present only once. These data originate in a study of PD-1 blockade in classical Hodgkin lymphoma. Sample time point: cycle 4 day 1 (C4D1), after five to seven weeks of nivolumab. After autologous stem cell transplantation all patients relapsed, and prior brentuximab vedotin exposure differed between cohorts. This TCR was recovered from a human donor with classical Hodgkin lymphoma. Here the sequenced sample was peripheral blood mononuclear cells (PBMCs), taken before the fourth cycle of nivolumab.

CDR3 coding DNA: TGCGCCAGCAGCCAAACCTCAGTTAGTCGAGACGAGCAGTACTTC. As protein: CASSQTSVSRDEQYF. The chain employs TRBV4-1 and TRBJ2-7, with D hard to call. The CDR3 has 15 residues. Germline CDR1 is MGHRA and CDR2 is YSYEKL. V was pared by 2 bases and J by 5 bases, with 16 bases between.